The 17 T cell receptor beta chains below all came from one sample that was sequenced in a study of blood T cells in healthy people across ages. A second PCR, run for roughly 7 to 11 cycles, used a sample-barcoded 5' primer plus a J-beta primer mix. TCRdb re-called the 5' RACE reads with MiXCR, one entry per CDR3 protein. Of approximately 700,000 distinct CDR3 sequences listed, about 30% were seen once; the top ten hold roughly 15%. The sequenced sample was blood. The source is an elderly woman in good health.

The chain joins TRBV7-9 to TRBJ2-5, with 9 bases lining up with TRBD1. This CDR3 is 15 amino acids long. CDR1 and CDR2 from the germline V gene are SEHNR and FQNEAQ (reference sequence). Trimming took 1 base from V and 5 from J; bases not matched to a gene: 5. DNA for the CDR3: TGTGCCAGCAGCTTAGGGACAGGGGCCGGGGAGACCCAGTACTTC. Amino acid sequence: CASSLGTGAGETQYF.

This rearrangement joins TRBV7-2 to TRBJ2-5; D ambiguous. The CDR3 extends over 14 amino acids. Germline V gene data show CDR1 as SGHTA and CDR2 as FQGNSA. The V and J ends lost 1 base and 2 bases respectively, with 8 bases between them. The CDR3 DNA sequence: TGTGCCAGCAGCTTAGGGGTAGGGCAAGAGACCCAGTACTTC. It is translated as CASSLGVGQETQYF.

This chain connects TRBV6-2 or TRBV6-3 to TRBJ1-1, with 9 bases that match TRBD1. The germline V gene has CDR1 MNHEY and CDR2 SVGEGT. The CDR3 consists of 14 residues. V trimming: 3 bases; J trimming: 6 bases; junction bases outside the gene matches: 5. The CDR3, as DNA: TGTGCCAGCAGTTATGGGGGACAGGGAGCTGAAGCTTTCTTT. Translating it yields CASSYGGQGAEAFF.

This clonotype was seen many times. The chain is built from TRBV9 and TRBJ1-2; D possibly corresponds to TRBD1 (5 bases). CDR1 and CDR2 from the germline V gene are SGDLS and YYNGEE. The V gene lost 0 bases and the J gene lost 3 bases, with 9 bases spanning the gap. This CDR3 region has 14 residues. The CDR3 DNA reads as TGTGCCAGCAGCGTAGGGGGGTCGGACTATGGCTACACCTTC. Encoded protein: CASSVGGSDYGYTF.

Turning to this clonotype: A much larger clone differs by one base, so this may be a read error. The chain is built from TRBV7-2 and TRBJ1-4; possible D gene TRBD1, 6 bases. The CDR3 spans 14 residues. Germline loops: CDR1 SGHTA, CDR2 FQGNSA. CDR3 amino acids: CASSRRGLNEKRFF. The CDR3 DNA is TGTGCCAGCAGCCGCCGGGGGCTAAATGAAAAACGGTTTTTT.

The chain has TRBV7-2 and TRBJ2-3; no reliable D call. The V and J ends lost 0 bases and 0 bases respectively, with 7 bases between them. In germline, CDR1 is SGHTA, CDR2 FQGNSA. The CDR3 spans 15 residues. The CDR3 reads CASSLAAASTDTQYF. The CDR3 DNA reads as TGTGCCAGCAGCTTAGCGGCAGCTAGCACAGATACGCAGTATTTT.

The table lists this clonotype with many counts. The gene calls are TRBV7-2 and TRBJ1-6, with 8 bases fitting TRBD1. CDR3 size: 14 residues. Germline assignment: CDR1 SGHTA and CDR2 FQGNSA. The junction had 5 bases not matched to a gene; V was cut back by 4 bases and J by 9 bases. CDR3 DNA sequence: TGTGCCAGCAGCTCGACAGGGGTTGCTTCACCCCTCCACTTT. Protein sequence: CASSSTGVASPLHF.

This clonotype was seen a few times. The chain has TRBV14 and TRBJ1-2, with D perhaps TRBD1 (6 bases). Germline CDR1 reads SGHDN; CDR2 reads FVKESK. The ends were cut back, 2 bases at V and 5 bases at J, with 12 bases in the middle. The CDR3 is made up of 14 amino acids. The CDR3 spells CASSQSWQGYGYTF. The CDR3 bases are TGTGCCAGCAGCCAAAGTTGGCAGGGGTATGGCTACACCTTC. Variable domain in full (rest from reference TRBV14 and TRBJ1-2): EAGVTQFPSHSVIEKGQTVTLRCDPISGHDNLYWYRRVMGKEIKFLLHFVKESKQDESGMPNNRFLAERTGGTYSTLKVQPAELEDSGVYFCASSQSWQGYGYTFGSGTRLTVV.

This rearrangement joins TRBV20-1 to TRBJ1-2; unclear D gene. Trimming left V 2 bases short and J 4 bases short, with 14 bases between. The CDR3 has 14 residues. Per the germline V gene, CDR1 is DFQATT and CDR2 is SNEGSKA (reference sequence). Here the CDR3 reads CSARLPDGLYGYTF. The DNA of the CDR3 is TGCAGTGCTAGACTCCCGGACGGCCTCTATGGCTACACCTTC.

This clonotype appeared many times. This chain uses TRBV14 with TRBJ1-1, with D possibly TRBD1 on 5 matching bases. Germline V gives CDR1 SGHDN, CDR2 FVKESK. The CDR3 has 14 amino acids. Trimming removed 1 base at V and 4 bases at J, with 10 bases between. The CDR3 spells CASSQVRAGTEAFF. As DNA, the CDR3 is TGTGCCAGCAGCCAAGTCAGGGCCGGCACTGAAGCTTTCTTT. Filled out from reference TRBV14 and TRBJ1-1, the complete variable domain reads EAGVTQFPSHSVIEKGQTVTLRCDPISGHDNLYWYRRVMGKEIKFLLHFVKESKQDESGMPNNRFLAERTGGTYSTLKVQPAELEDSGVYFCASSQVRAGTEAFFGQGTRLTVV.

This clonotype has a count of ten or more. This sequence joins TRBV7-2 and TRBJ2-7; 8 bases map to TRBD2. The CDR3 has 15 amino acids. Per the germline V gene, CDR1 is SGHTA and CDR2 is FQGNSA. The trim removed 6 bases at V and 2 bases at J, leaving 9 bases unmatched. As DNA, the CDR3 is TGTGCCAGCAGTTATGGGCTAGCGGGTGCCTACGAGCAGTACTTC. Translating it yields CASSYGLAGAYEQYF.

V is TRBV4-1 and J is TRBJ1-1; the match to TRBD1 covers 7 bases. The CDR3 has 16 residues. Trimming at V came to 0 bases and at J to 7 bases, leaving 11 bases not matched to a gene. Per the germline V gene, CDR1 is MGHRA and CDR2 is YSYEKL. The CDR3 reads CASSQDPWDRWIEAFF. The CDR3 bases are TGCGCCAGCAGCCAAGATCCATGGGACAGATGGATTGAAGCTTTCTTT.

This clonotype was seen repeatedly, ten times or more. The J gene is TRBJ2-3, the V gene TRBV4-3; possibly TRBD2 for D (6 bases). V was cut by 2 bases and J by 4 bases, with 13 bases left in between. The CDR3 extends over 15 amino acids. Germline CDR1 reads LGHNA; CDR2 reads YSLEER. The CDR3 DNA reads TGCGCCAGCAGCCAACGGGCGGGGCCCGCAGATACGCAGTATTTT. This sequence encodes CASSQRAGPADTQYF.

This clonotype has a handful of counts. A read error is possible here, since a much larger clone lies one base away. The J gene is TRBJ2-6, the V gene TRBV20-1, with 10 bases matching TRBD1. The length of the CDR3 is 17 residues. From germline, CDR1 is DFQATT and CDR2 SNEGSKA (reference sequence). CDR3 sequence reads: CSAGPGQGISGASVLTF. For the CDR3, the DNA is TGCAGTGCTGGTCCGGGACAGGGGATTTCTGGGGCCAGCGTCCTGACTTTC.

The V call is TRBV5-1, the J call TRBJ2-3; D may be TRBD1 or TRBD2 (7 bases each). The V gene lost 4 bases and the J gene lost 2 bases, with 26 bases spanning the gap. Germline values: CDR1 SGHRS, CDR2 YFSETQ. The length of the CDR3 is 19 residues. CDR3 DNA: TGCGCCAGCAGCCCCCGACAGGGATTGGGGCGGGGGCTCACAGATACGCAGTATTTT. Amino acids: CASSPRQGLGRGLTDTQYF.

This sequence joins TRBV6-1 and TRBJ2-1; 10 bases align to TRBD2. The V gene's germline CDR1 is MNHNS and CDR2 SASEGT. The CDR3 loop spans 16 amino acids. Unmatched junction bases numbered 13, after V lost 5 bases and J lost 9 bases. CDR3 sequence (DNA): TGTGCCAGCAGTTTGTCCCTGGGACTAGCGAGGGCTGAGCAGTTCTTC. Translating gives CASSLSLGLARAEQFF.

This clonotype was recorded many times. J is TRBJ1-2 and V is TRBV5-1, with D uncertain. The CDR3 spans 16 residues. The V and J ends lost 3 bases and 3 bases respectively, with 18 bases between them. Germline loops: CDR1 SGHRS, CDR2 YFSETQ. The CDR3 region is CASSSHDGRGDYGYTF. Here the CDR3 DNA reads TGCGCCAGCAGCTCCCACGACGGGAGAGGAGACTATGGCTACACCTTC.